This T cell receptor beta chain was recorded in a study of cytomegalovirus exposure and HLA in healthy donors. Overall study: Later analysis reported that the approximately 120 validation repertoires shared the platform of the approximately 690 first-cohort repertoires.

The V segment lost 4 bases and the J segment 7 bases; nucleotides outside the gene matches: 5. The CDR3 contains 15 residues. The germline V gene has CDR1 SGHTA and CDR2 FQGNSA. Sequencing was performed with immunoSEQ multiplex PCR; in TCRdb, only in-frame clones are kept and a portion is missing. The sample comprises 150,000 to 180,000 clones, 80% to 90% of which are singletons, and 20% to 25% rests with the top ten. As concerns this clone: Its antigen is still unknown.

Study-level results: Rare TCR sequences dominated, though some public TCRs recurred in many donors. The study labeled fewer than 200 TCR beta chains cytomegalovirus-associated.

The rearrangement links TRBV7-2 to TRBJ2-1; 12 nucleotides match TRBD2. Material for sequencing was PBMCs. The receptor was derived from a man between 18 and 35 years old in good health and CMV-seropositive. CDR3 in amino acids: CASSYPSGGGNEQFF. The CDR3 DNA is TGTGCCAGCAGCTACCCTAGCGGGGGGGGGAATGAGCAGTTCTTC.